Here is one T cell receptor beta chain with its context. Its specificity is unknown. The protocol was immunoSEQ multiplex PCR, while the TCRdb copy is restricted to in-frame clones and leaves out a portion. The sample lists roughly 54,000 clones, about 80% occurring once. This CDR3 spans 14 amino acids. The germline V gene encodes CDR1 SGHVS and CDR2 FNYEAQ. The V end was cut by 1 base, the J end by 0 bases, with 7 bases between. These data come from a study of a mutant IDH1 vaccine in newly diagnosed glioma. Study context: Among treated patients, around 62% were male and roughly 38% female, and mean age was around 40 years. Prior therapy was radiotherapy, temozolomide, or both; most received both. Study-wide results and limits: The study observed vaccine-induced immune responses in 90% to 95% of patients.

Time point in this sample: week 5, during vaccination. Alongside topical imiquimod, each dose of vaccine comprised 300 ug of mutant IDH1 20-mer peptide. The astrocytomas were IDH1-mutant, ATRX-negative, and WHO grade 3 or 4. This clonotype originated in a young man with glioma. The rearrangement joins TRBV7-6 to TRBJ2-7, with D maybe TRBD1 (5 bases). This material consisted of PBMCs, taken from a glioma patient whose treatment included an IDH1 peptide vaccine. CDR3 DNA sequence: TGTGCCAGCAGCTTAGACCAGGGCTCCTACGAGCAGTACTTC. This translates into CASSLDQGSYEQYF.